The T cell receptor (beta chain) under discussion was sequenced for a study of glioma-infiltrating T cells (TCRdb year 2016). Turning to the overall study: TCR alpha- and beta-chain repertoires were sequenced from glioma tissue, non-neoplastic brain tissue and matched peripheral blood mononuclear cells. To measure divergence between tissue and blood T-cell populations, each tissue-infiltrating repertoire was compared with the peripheral blood repertoire of the same patient. Three low-grade glioma patients, eight or nine primary glioblastoma patients and three non-glioma patients contributing non-neoplastic brain tissue were included in the paired cohort.

CDR3 length: 13 amino acids, cysteine to phenylalanine. Only CDR3 DNA remains: 39 bases, in frame from the first base. Per the germline V gene (reference sequence), DFQATT is the CDR1 and SNEGSKA is the CDR2. Unmatched junction bases come to 2, with V trimmed by 5 bases and J by 3 bases. The iRepertoire nested amplicon-rescue multiplex PCR (arm-PCR) platform was used to amplify TCR alpha and beta CDR3 regions from RNA. The input for one-step reverse transcription and amplification was roughly 95-400 ng of tissue mRNA or PBMC total RNA. After bead purification, a secondary multiplex PCR added Illumina adapters, and libraries were gel-purified between 200 and 400 bp. Demultiplexing relied on internal 6-nucleotide barcodes carried by the libraries. Sequencing of libraries was performed on an Illumina MiSeq with 2x220 or 2x250 nucleotide paired-end reads. Per the source publication's procedure: FLASH 1.2.11 was used to merge paired reads, and BWA-MEM then aligned the reads to the GRCh37 human genome before TRA and TRB reads were extracted. For V and J assignment, an IMGT-derived reference of cassette sequences and CDR3 motifs that included pseudogenes was used. Reads were translated in three frames, and productive CDR3s were defined by a C…FGXG motif without stop codons. Clonotypes were defined as unique combinations of V-J cassette pair and CDR3 amino acid sequence. Hamming distance filtering was applied to reads, with thresholds set by the sequence error rate of each sample in mapped regions. TCRdb reprocessed the public reads (quality trimming at Q25 with fastp, clone calling with MiXCR) and kept in-frame beta chains. Rows matching on CDR3 protein sequence are summarized as one entry with the most common DNA and genes. The V and J calls here are based on TCRdb, not the publication. For this sample the table gives 900 to 1,400 distinct CDR3 sequences, of which less than 30% were detected only once. Jointly, the top ten make up roughly 12% of the sample.

Overall study outcomes, separate from this receptor: Very few CDR3 sequences were shared between tissue and blood, attributed to high CDR3 diversity and limited sampling. The group comparisons were based on small numbers of patients: three non-neoplastic, three low-grade glioma and roughly eight glioblastoma patients. In non-neoplastic patients, VJ-independent divergence between tissue and blood fell below expectation, whereas in all gliomas, and especially in low-grade gliomas, the divergence rose above expectation.

This clonotype has more than one count but fewer than ten. There is no known antigen for this receptor. No qualities accompany the bases; no much larger clone lies one base away. Since the library was made to target alpha chains, this beta chain is a stray read and its abundance is not meaningful. The sample consisted of glioma tissue, nonneoplastic brain tissue, or PBMCs (not recorded which). This receptor was obtained from a human donor with low-grade glioma or glioblastoma, undergoing nonglioma brain surgery, or in good health (not recorded which). This receptor chain uses TRBV20-1 and TRBJ2-3, and 10 junction bases match TRBD2. The DNA is TGCAGTGCTCTAGCGGGAGCAACAGATACGCAGTATTTT. This yields the protein CSALAGATDTQYF.